The 10 T cell receptor beta chains below all came from one sample that was sequenced in a study of T-cell reconstitution after alpha-beta-depleted transplantation in children. Unique molecular identifiers were used in preparing the TCRbeta library. MiXCR was run by TCRdb on the PCR reads, yielding one entry per CDR3 protein. The table lists some 450,000 distinct CDR3 sequences, around two fifths of them singletons, with approximately 25% in the top ten. The sample here was PBMCs, taken before TCRalphabeta/CD19-depleted stem cell transplant. These receptors came from a girl between 2 and 10 years old with aplastic anemia, due to receive a stem cell transplant.

This clonotype was observed a few times. The chain uses TRBV20-1 and TRBJ2-7; TRBD1 agrees at 7 bases. The CDR3 is made up of 13 amino acids. Per the germline V gene, CDR1 is DFQATT and CDR2 is SNEGSKA (reference sequence). The ends lost 4 bases at V and 2 bases at J; junction bases unmatched: 5. As DNA, the CDR3 is TGCAGTGCTACAGGGGGATTACCCTACGAGCAGTACTTC. As protein: CSATGGLPYEQYF.

This clonotype was seen a few times. The chain links TRBV7-9 to TRBJ2-7; 9 nucleotides agree with TRBD1. The CDR3 consists of 15 residues. Trimming cost V 4 bases and J 0 bases; bases outside gene matches: 4. Germline values: CDR1 SEHNR, CDR2 FQNEAQ (reference sequence). The CDR3 DNA reads as TGTGCCAGCAGCTATAAGGGACAGGGCTCCTACGAGCAGTACTTC. Encoded protein: CASSYKGQGSYEQYF. Together with reference TRBV7-9 and TRBJ2-7, the CDR3 gives the full variable domain: DTGVSQNPRHKITKRGQNVTFRCDPISEHNRLYWYRQTLGQGPEFLTYFQNEAQLEKSRLLSDRFSAERPKGSFSTLEIQRTEQGDSAMYLCASSYKGQGSYEQYFGPGTRLTVT.

The chain joins TRBV10-3 to TRBJ2-1, with 8 bases fitting TRBD2. The germline gives CDR1 ENHRY, CDR2 SYGVKD. This CDR3 region has 14 residues. The ends lost 6 bases at V and 0 bases at J; junction bases unmatched: 1. CDR3 sequence: CAIRSGSSYNEQFF. The CDR3 DNA reads TGTGCCATCAGAAGCGGGAGCTCCTACAATGAGCAGTTCTTC.

This chain joins TRBV28 and TRBJ2-1; D is undetermined. The CDR3 extends over 12 amino acids. V was pared by 5 bases and J by 5 bases, with 7 bases between. In germline, CDR1 is MDHEN, CDR2 SYDVKM. CDR3 coding DNA: TGTGCCAGCAGTCAACTGAACAATGAGCAGTTCTTC. Translation: CASSQLNNEQFF. Supplemented by reference TRBV28 and TRBJ2-1, the full variable domain reads DVKVTQSSRYLVKRTGEKVFLECVQDMDHENMFWYRQDPGLGLRLIYFSYDVKMKEKGDIPEGYSVSREKKERFSLILESASTNQTSMYLCASSQLNNEQFFGPGTRLTVL.

Only a few counts were recorded for this clonotype. The chain carries TRBV12-3 or TRBV12-4 and TRBJ2-3; D is unresolved. The CDR3 is 13 amino acids. V lost 7 bases to trimming and J lost 1 base, with 9 bases between them. This CDR3 is CASIADRTDTQYF. Written as DNA, the CDR3 is TGTGCCAGCATTGCGGATCGCACAGATACGCAGTATTTT.

The genes are TRBV20-1 and TRBJ1-2; D gene uncertain. Per germline, CDR1 DFQATT and CDR2 SNEGSKA (reference sequence). There are 12 residues in the CDR3. The germline V and J ends were trimmed by 3 bases and 5 bases, with 10 bases remaining between them. The chain's CDR3 is CSASPGGYGYTF. The CDR3 coding sequence is TGCAGTGCTAGCCCCGGAGGGTATGGCTACACCTTC.

This clonotype was seen more than once but under ten times. V and J are TRBV20-1 and TRBJ1-5, with a possible D match to TRBD1 (6 bases). The V end lost 3 bases, the J end lost 7 bases, and 13 bases lay between the germline ends. Germline CDR1 DFQATT, CDR2 SNEGSKA (reference sequence). The CDR3 sequence is 13 residues long. The CDR3: CSASLGGPQPQHF. In DNA, the CDR3 is TGCAGTGCTAGCTTGGGGGGCCCCCAGCCCCAGCATTTT.

The rearrangement links TRBV20-1 to TRBJ2-3; 10 bases agree with TRBD2. V dropped 6 bases and J dropped 5; count of bases not matched to a gene: 5. The CDR3 has 13 residues. Germline V gene sequence: CDR1 DFQATT, CDR2 SNEGSKA (reference sequence). The CDR3 DNA is TGCAGTGCAACCGGGACTAGCGAAGATACGCAGTATTTT. Amino acids: CSATGTSEDTQYF.

The gene calls are TRBV20-1 and TRBJ1-6, with 7 positions matching TRBD1. The germline CDR1 and CDR2 sequences are DFQATT and SNEGSKA (reference sequence). The CDR3 is 15 residues long. V trimming: 7 bases; J trimming: 5 bases; junction bases outside the gene matches: 11. CDR3 loop: CSVTLAQGNNSPLHF. The DNA of the CDR3 is TGCAGTGTGACCCTAGCACAGGGGAATAATTCACCCCTCCACTTT.

The chain links TRBV20-1 to TRBJ2-3, with TRBD2 identical over 13 bases. The germline CDR1 and CDR2 sequences are DFQATT and SNEGSKA (reference sequence). Trimming removed 6 bases from V and 2 bases from J; junction bases left unmatched: 5. This CDR3 is 15 amino acids long. The CDR3 loop is CSAKGLAGNTDTQYF. As DNA, the CDR3 is TGCAGTGCGAAGGGACTAGCGGGGAACACAGATACGCAGTATTTT.